This T cell receptor beta chain emerged from a study of blood T cell repertoires in COVID-19. Using immunoSEQ multiplex PCR, the repertoire was profiled, and TCRdb retains in-frame clones only, with some absent. Counted here are approximately 160,000 clones, less than 85% occurring once; the ten biggest clones make up about 4.4%. CDR1 is LGHNT, CDR2 FRNRAP, per germline. The CDR3 consists of 13 residues. V shed 4 bases and J 6 bases; nucleotides not matched to a gene: 4. The chain employs TRBV12-5 and TRBJ2-7, with 9 bases aligning to TRBD1. Sequenced input: PBMCs or T cells enriched from blood (not recorded which). This clonotype was sampled from a woman aged 45-65 years who had recovered from COVID-19. The CDR3 region is CASGSRTGVEQYV. The DNA for the CDR3 is TGTGCTAGTGGTTCTCGGACAGGGGTCGAGCAGTACGTC.